A selection of T cell receptor beta chains follows, all from one sample in a study of patients and donors after allogeneic stem cell transplantation. Via MiXCR, TCRdb re-called the RT-PCR reads, giving one row per CDR3 protein. The sample lists 160,000 or so distinct CDR3 sequences; 24% were seen once. Sequences were obtained from blood, either unsorted or a sorted T cell fraction (not recorded which). Receptors originate from a human donor who was either an allogeneic HSCT recipient or a stem cell or donor lymphocyte infusion donor (not recorded which). It is not recorded whose cells these are; they may come from a transplant donor. Both conserved end residues are part of each CDR3. D genes are given only for firm matches. Size tells how often a clone was seen (once, few, many) or the class of an expanded clone, and some rows leave it out.

clone_size	v_call	d_call	j_call	cdr3_aa	cdr3_nt
many	TRBV6-6	-	TRBJ1-1	CASSGDTEAFF	TGTGCCAGCAGTGGGGACACTGAAGCTTTCTTT
few	TRBV6-2/TRBV6-3	TRBD1	TRBJ1-2	CASREGQDRRYTF	TGTGCCAGCAGGGAGGGACAGGATCGTCGCTACACCTTC
-	TRBV9	TRBD1	TRBJ1-2	CASSGGQAVYGYTF	TGTGCCAGCAGCGGTGGACAGGCCGTCTATGGCTACACCTTC
-	TRBV18	-	TRBJ1-4	CASQINRNEKLFF	TGTGCCAGCCAAATAAACAGAAATGAAAAACTGTTTTTT
-	TRBV12-3/TRBV12-4	-	TRBJ2-5	CASSLTRTTRETQYF	TGTGCCAGCAGTTTAACCCGGACTACCCGAGAGACCCAGTACTTC
-	TRBV28	TRBD1	TRBJ2-5	CASSSPREGGLETQYF	TGTGCCAGCAGTTCCCCACGAGAAGGGGGCTTGGAGACCCAGTACTTC
few	TRBV19	-	TRBJ2-1	CASSGSGGAPSYNEQFF	TGTGCCAGTAGTGGTTCCGGGGGAGCCCCCTCCTACAATGAGCAGTTCTTC
-	TRBV12-3/TRBV12-4	-	TRBJ2-7	CASSVAGFNRPQEQYF	TGTGCCAGCAGCGTCGCAGGGTTTAATAGACCCCAGGAGCAGTACTTC
-	TRBV20-1	TRBD1	TRBJ2-1	CSAIPLGGGNEQFF	TGCAGTGCTATCCCCTTAGGGGGCGGCAATGAGCAGTTCTTC
few	TRBV6-5	TRBD1	TRBJ1-2	CASRSNRGNGYTF	TGTGCCAGCAGATCCAACAGGGGTAACGGCTACACCTTC
-	TRBV20-1	TRBD2	TRBJ2-7	CSPGLAGAYEQYF	TGCAGCCCAGGACTAGCGGGTGCCTACGAGCAGTACTTC
many	TRBV6-5	-	TRBJ1-1	CASSYGEGTEAFF	TGTGCCAGCAGTTATGGGGAGGGCACTGAAGCTTTCTTT
-	TRBV12-3/TRBV12-4	-	TRBJ2-3	CASSKDRNTQYF	TGTGCCAGCAGCAAGGACCGCAATACGCAGTATTTT
few	TRBV7-8	-	TRBJ1-2	CASSPPGQGPYGYTF	TGTGCCAGCAGCCCCCCCGGGCAGGGCCCCTATGGCTACACCTTC
-	TRBV5-6	-	TRBJ2-4	CASHGGEQGLAKNIQYF	TGTGCCAGCCATGGAGGGGAACAGGGACTAGCCAAAAACATTCAGTACTTC
-	TRBV3-1	-	TRBJ2-2	CASSHERGIDTGELFF	TGTGCCAGCAGCCACGAGCGAGGGATCGACACCGGGGAGCTGTTTTTT
few	TRBV4-1	TRBD2	TRBJ2-1	CASSVASGRIYNEQFF	TGCGCCAGCAGCGTGGCTAGCGGGAGAATATACAATGAGCAGTTCTTC
-	TRBV7-3	-	TRBJ1-6	CASSLGLVNSPLHF	TGTGCCAGCAGCTTGGGACTGGTTAATTCACCCCTCCACTTT
few	TRBV20-1	-	TRBJ2-7	CSASEGTAMSYEQYF	TGCAGTGCTAGCGAGGGAACAGCTATGAGCTACGAGCAGTACTTC
many	TRBV7-9	-	TRBJ1-1	CASSFTLDIFGTEAFF	TGTGCCAGCAGCTTTACCCTGGACATATTCGGCACTGAAGCTTTCTTT
few	TRBV29-1	-	TRBJ2-3	CSVVWPVTDTQYF	TGCAGCGTTGTCTGGCCGGTCACAGATACGCAGTATTTT
few	TRBV2	-	TRBJ1-6	CASSESSPLHF	TGTGCCAGCAGTGAAAGTTCACCCCTCCACTTT
-	TRBV3-1	-	TRBJ2-7	CASSQAVLARYEQYF	TGTGCCAGCAGCCAAGCGGTCCTAGCGCGGTACGAGCAGTACTTC
-	TRBV24-1	-	TRBJ2-3	CATSDYSPAGTQYF	TGTGCCACCAGTGATTATTCCCCCGCCGGGACGCAGTATTTT
-	TRBV4-1	TRBD2	TRBJ2-1	CASSQVIRRLAGDNEQFF	TGCGCCAGCAGCCAAGTAATCCGGCGGCTAGCGGGGGACAATGAGCAGTTCTTC
few	TRBV28	-	TRBJ2-3	CASSFRDGGRDTQYF	TGTGCCAGCAGTTTCCGGGACGGGGGTAGGGATACGCAGTATTTT
many	TRBV4-2	-	TRBJ2-7	CASSQYRFISYEQYF	TGTGCCAGCAGCCAATACAGGTTTATCTCCTACGAGCAGTACTTC
-	TRBV5-1	TRBD2	TRBJ2-3	CASSLASGGVSDTQYF	TGCGCCAGCAGCTTGGCCTCGGGAGGGGTCTCAGATACGCAGTATTTT
-	TRBV7-3	-	TRBJ2-1	CASSLKGYGNEQFF	TGTGCCAGCAGCTTAAAAGGGTATGGGAATGAGCAGTTCTTC
-	TRBV16	TRBD1	TRBJ1-1	CASRRVGGNLAFF	TGTGCCAGCAGACGAGTAGGGGGCAATTTAGCTTTCTTT
few	TRBV20-1	-	TRBJ1-2	CSARDSRDGYTF	TGCAGTGCTAGAGATTCCAGGGACGGCTACACCTTC
-	TRBV5-6	TRBD1	TRBJ1-5	CARDRWDRWNQPQHF	TGTGCCAGGGACAGGTGGGACAGATGGAATCAGCCCCAGCATTTT
-	TRBV10-3	TRBD1	TRBJ1-1	CAISRDRGNTEAFF	TGTGCCATCAGCAGGGACAGGGGGAACACTGAAGCTTTCTTT
-	TRBV5-1	-	TRBJ1-1	CASSPNRLEMNTEAFF	TGCGCCAGCAGCCCAAACAGGTTGGAAATGAACACTGAAGCTTTCTTT
-	TRBV7-2	-	TRBJ2-5	CASSFARSHQETQYF	TGTGCCAGCAGTTTCGCACGCAGCCACCAAGAGACCCAGTACTTC
-	TRBV3-1	-	TRBJ2-3	CASSQVGASKADTQYF	TGTGCCAGCAGCCAAGTTGGAGCTAGCAAAGCAGATACGCAGTATTTT
-	TRBV7-9	-	TRBJ2-3	CASSLALSGSTDTQYF	TGTGCCAGCAGCTTAGCCCTCAGCGGGAGCACAGATACGCAGTATTTT
few	TRBV12-3/TRBV12-4	-	TRBJ1-2	CASRRAGANYGYTF	TGTGCCAGCCGACGGGCCGGGGCCAACTATGGCTACACCTTC
-	TRBV6-6	-	TRBJ2-5	CASSYGGTQETQYF	TGTGCCAGCAGTTACGGGGGGACTCAAGAGACCCAGTACTTC
few	TRBV7-2	TRBD2	TRBJ2-3	CASSLGLAGGTDTQYF	TGTGCCAGCAGCTTAGGACTAGCGGGAGGCACAGATACGCAGTATTTT
-	TRBV7-8	-	TRBJ2-4	CASSHRVSDIQYF	TGTGCCAGCAGCCATAGGGTTTCGGACATTCAGTACTTC
-	TRBV5-1	-	TRBJ2-5	CASSGDNLGRETQYF	TGCGCCAGCAGCGGAGACAACTTAGGGAGGGAGACCCAGTACTTC
few	TRBV20-1	-	TRBJ1-4	CSAEDRTNEKLFF	TGCAGTGCGGAAGACAGGACGAATGAAAAACTGTTTTTT
-	TRBV4-3	TRBD2	TRBJ2-5	CASSQDPVLAGETQYF	TGCGCCAGCAGCCAAGACCCGGTACTAGCGGGAGAGACCCAGTACTTC
-	TRBV10-3	-	TRBJ1-2	CAISESDSYGYTF	TGTGCCATCAGTGAGTCGGACAGCTATGGCTACACCTTC
few	TRBV7-9	-	TRBJ1-5	CASSKLRGDQPQHF	TGTGCCAGCAGCAAACTGAGGGGCGATCAGCCCCAGCATTTT
-	TRBV12-3/TRBV12-4	-	TRBJ1-2	CASSPLRSGYGYTF	TGTGCCAGCAGTCCCCTCAGGTCGGGCTATGGCTACACCTTC
-	TRBV29-1	-	TRBJ2-1	CSALEGRGLLYNEQFF	TGCAGCGCCCTTGAAGGTCGGGGGCTCCTCTACAATGAGCAGTTCTTC
-	TRBV20-1	TRBD2	TRBJ2-1	CSARLAGAVSYNEQFF	TGCAGTGCTAGACTAGCGGGAGCTGTATCCTACAATGAGCAGTTCTTC
-	TRBV7-2	-	TRBJ1-1	CASSFRGTNTEAFF	TGTGCCAGCAGCTTTCGAGGGACTAACACTGAAGCTTTCTTT
-	TRBV7-2	TRBD1	TRBJ1-1	CASSIDRDTEAFF	TGTGCCAGCAGCATCGACAGGGACACTGAAGCTTTCTTT
-	TRBV7-2	TRBD2	TRBJ2-3	CASSLESGTVDTQYF	TGTGCCAGCAGCTTAGAGAGCGGGACCGTAGATACGCAGTATTTT
-	TRBV6-6	-	TRBJ1-5	CASSSTAFNQPQHF	TGTGCCAGCAGTTCTACAGCGTTCAATCAGCCCCAGCATTTT
many	TRBV24-1	-	TRBJ1-1	CATSDRRGGCPLGITEAFF	TGTGCCACCAGTGACCGACGCGGCGGTTGTCCGCTTGGCATCACTGAAGCTTTCTTT
-	TRBV11-3	-	TRBJ2-1	CASSLTLVPAQVQFF	TGTGCCAGCAGCCTTACACTAGTGCCGGCGCAGGTGCAGTTCTTC